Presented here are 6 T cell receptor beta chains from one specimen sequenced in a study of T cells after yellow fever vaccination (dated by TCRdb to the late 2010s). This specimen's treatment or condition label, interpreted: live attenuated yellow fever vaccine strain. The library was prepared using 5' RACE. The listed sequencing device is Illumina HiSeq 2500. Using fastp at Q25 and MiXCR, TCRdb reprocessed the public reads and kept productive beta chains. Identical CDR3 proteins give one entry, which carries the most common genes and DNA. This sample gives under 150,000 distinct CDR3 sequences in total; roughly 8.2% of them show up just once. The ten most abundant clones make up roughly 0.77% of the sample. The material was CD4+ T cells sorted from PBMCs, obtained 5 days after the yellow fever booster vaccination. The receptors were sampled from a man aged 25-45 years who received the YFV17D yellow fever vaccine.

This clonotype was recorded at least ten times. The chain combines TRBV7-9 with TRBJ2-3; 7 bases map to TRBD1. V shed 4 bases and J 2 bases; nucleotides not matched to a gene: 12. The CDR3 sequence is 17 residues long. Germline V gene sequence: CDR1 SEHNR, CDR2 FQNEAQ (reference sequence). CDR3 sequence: CASSYHRQGVITDTQYF. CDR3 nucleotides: TGTGCCAGCAGCTACCATCGACAGGGAGTGATCACAGATACGCAGTATTTT.

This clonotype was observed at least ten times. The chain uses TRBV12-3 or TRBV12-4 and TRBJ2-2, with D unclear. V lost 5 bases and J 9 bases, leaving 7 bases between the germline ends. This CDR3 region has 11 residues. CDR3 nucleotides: TGTGCCAGCAGTCTAGGTCGGGAGCTGTTTTTT. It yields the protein CASSLGRELFF.

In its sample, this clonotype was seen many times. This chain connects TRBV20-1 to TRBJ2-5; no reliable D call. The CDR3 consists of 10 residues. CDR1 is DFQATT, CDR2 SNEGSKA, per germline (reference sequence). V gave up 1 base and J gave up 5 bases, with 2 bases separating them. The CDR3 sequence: CSARAETQYF. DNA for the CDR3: TGCAGTGCTAGAGCTGAGACCCAGTACTTC.

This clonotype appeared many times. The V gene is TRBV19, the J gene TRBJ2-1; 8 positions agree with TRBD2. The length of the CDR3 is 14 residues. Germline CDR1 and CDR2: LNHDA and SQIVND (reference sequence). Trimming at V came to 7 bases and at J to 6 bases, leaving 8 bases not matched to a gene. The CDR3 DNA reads TGTGCCAGTAACCGGGGGGGGTCATTCAATGAGCAGTTCTTC. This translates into CASNRGGSFNEQFF.

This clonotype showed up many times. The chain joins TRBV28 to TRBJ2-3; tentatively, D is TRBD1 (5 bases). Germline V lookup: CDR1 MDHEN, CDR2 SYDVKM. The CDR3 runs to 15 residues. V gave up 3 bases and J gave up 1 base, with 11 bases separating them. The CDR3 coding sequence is TGTGCCAGCAGTTTTTCCGAACAGGGCACAGATACGCAGTATTTT. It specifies CASSFSEQGTDTQYF.

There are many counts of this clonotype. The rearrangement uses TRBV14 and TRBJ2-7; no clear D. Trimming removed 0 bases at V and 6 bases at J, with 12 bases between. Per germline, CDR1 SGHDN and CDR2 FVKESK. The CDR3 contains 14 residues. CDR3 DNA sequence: TGTGCCAGCAGCCAAGATTACGCTTTTTCCGAGCAGTACTTC. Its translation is CASSQDYAFSEQYF.